Listed below are T cell receptor beta chains from one sample, sequenced in a study of chemoradiotherapy in HPV16-positive cancers. Only in-frame clones appear in the TCRdb table, and some are missing; sequencing was by immunoSEQ multiplex PCR. The sample records about 29,000 clones, 90% to 95% being singletons. Here the sequenced sample was blood, taken from a patient who underwent chemoradiotherapy. Receptor source: a human donor with HPV-associated anogenital cancer. The CDR3 runs from the conserved cysteine through the conserved F or W. D genes are given only for firm matches. Clone size, where shown, is once, few, many, or a class for clones that have expanded.

CDR3aa	CDR3nt	abundance	j_gene	d_gene	v_gene
CASSSDPGTGVIEQFF	TGTGCCAGCAGTTCTGATCCCGGGACAGGGGTTATTGAGCAGTTCTTC	NA	TRBJ2-1	TRBD1	TRBV2
CASSLMSGSNQPQHF	TGCGCCAGCAGCTTGATGTCAGGAAGCAATCAGCCCCAGCATTTT	NA	TRBJ1-5	NA	TRBV5-1
CASSLTVDQPQHF	TGTGCCAGCAGCCTGACTGTGGATCAGCCCCAGCATTTT	NA	TRBJ1-5	NA	TRBV7-3
CATLGIPRYQETQYF	TGCGCCACCCTCGGGATACCGAGGTACCAAGAGACCCAGTACTTC	NA	TRBJ2-5	NA	TRBV10-1
CASSQVWGSVGTQYF	TGCGCCAGCAGCCAAGTCTGGGGGTCCGTGGGGACCCAGTACTTC	NA	TRBJ2-5	NA	TRBV4-1
CASSLANSEAFF	TGTGCCAGCAGCTTAGCAAATTCTGAAGCTTTCTTT	NA	TRBJ1-1	NA	TRBV5-4
CASSISARPPSQPQHF	TGTGCCAGTAGTATATCTGCCAGACCGCCTTCTCAGCCCCAGCATTTT	NA	TRBJ1-5	NA	TRBV19
CASSLLAGPDTGELFF	TGTGCCAGCAGCTTACTAGCGGGGCCCGACACCGGGGAGCTGTTTTTT	NA	TRBJ2-2	TRBD2	TRBV5-5
CSVPLVAGDYNEQFF	TGCAGCGTCCCCCTGGTGGCGGGAGACTACAATGAGCAGTTCTTC	NA	TRBJ2-1	TRBD2	TRBV29-1
CASSLGTMNTGELFF	TGTGCCAGCTCACTGGGGACGATGAACACCGGGGAGCTGTTTTTT	NA	TRBJ2-2	NA	TRBV18
CASSVSPGLTYEQYF	TGTGCCAGCAGCGTAAGTCCAGGCCTCACCTACGAGCAGTACTTC	few	TRBJ2-7	NA	TRBV9
CASSLRGQAAVYF	TGTGCCAGCAGCTTGCGCGGACAGGCCGCCGTTTACTTC	NA	TRBJ2-7	TRBD1	TRBV11-2
CASSFGIVSNEQFF	TGTGCCAGCAGCTTTGGTATAGTATCCAATGAGCAGTTCTTC	NA	TRBJ2-1	NA	TRBV7-2
CASRGEGAQLFRGHNQPQHF	TGTGCCAGCAGGGGGGAGGGCGCTCAACTTTTTCGGGGCCACAATCAGCCCCAGCATTTT	NA	TRBJ1-5	NA	TRBV9
CASSLGTGVGTNEKLFF	TGTGCCAGCAGCTTAGGAACGGGAGTAGGAACTAATGAAAAACTGTTTTTT	NA	TRBJ1-4	NA	TRBV7-8
CASSRSLAGLPNTDTQYF	TGTGCCAGTAGTAGATCTCTAGCGGGATTACCAAACACAGATACGCAGTATTTT	NA	TRBJ2-3	TRBD2	TRBV19
CASSTGLLYNEQFF	TGTGCCAGCAGCACGGGACTGTTATACAATGAGCAGTTCTTC	once	TRBJ2-1	NA	TRBV5-6
CSVVVGTGLTGELFF	TGCAGCGTTGTGGTCGGGACAGGGTTAACCGGGGAGCTGTTTTTT	NA	TRBJ2-2	TRBD1	TRBV29-1
CAWEGGVNTEAFF	TGTGCCTGGGAGGGGGGGGTGAACACTGAAGCTTTCTTT	NA	TRBJ1-1	NA	TRBV30
CSVGTGARRYGYTF	TGCAGCGTGGGTACAGGGGCGAGGCGTTATGGCTACACCTTC	NA	TRBJ1-2	TRBD1	TRBV29-1
CASSLASSAGEQYF	TGTGCCAGCAGTTTAGCCAGTTCTGCCGGCGAGCAGTACTTC	NA	TRBJ2-7	NA	TRBV27
CAISDGNQPQHF	TGTGCCATCAGTGACGGTAATCAGCCCCAGCATTTT	NA	TRBJ1-5	NA	TRBV10-3
CSVENGSGGTYEQYF	TGCAGCGTTGAAAACGGAAGCGGAGGGACTTACGAGCAGTACTTC	NA	TRBJ2-7	NA	TRBV29-1
CASSLRLAGQETQYF	TGCGCCAGCAGCTTGCGGCTAGCGGGCCAAGAGACCCAGTACTTC	NA	TRBJ2-5	TRBD2	TRBV5-1
CASSFAGAIYSGANVLTF	TGCGCCAGCAGCTTTGCGGGGGCTATATACTCTGGGGCCAACGTCCTGACTTTC	NA	TRBJ2-6	NA	TRBV5-1
CASSYSGGNTDTQYF	TGTGCCAGCAGCTATAGCGGGGGGAACACAGATACGCAGTATTTT	NA	TRBJ2-3	TRBD2	TRBV7-6
CASRQPGAPYEQYF	TGTGCCAGTAGGCAGCCGGGAGCACCCTACGAGCAGTACTTC	NA	TRBJ2-7	NA	TRBV19
CARSLGQGRYSNQPQHF	TGTGCCAGAAGCTTAGGCCAGGGGAGATATAGCAATCAGCCCCAGCATTTT	NA	TRBJ1-5	NA	TRBV11-2
CASSVVSGGVSGYTF	TGTGCCAGCAGCGTAGTTTCAGGGGGCGTATCGGGCTACACCTTC	NA	TRBJ1-2	TRBD1	TRBV9
CASSSILAGDPYEQYF	TGTGCCAGCAGTTCCATACTAGCGGGAGACCCCTACGAGCAGTACTTC	NA	TRBJ2-7	TRBD2	TRBV28
CASSSGGRKNTGELFF	TGTGCCAGCAGCTCCGGGGGGAGGAAGAACACCGGGGAGCTGTTTTTT	NA	TRBJ2-2	TRBD2	TRBV14
CASSGQQGADTQYF	TGTGCCAGCAGCGGCCAACAGGGGGCGGATACGCAGTATTTT	NA	TRBJ2-3	TRBD1	TRBV7-2
CAWSVPGAGELFF	TGTGCCTGGAGTGTACCAGGAGCCGGGGAGCTGTTTTTT	NA	TRBJ2-2	NA	TRBV30
CASSTQGGSYNEQFF	TGTGCCAGCAGTACACAGGGGGGGTCCTACAATGAGCAGTTCTTC	NA	TRBJ2-1	NA	TRBV6-5
CATSREGQLTDTQYF	TGTGCCACCAGCAGAGAGGGACAGCTTACAGATACGCAGTATTTT	once	TRBJ2-3	TRBD1	TRBV15
CASSEAQGEAFYEQYF	TGTGCCAGCAGTGAAGCACAGGGTGAGGCCTTCTACGAGCAGTACTTC	NA	TRBJ2-7	NA	TRBV6-1
CASSLGVGANGADEQYF	TGTGCCAGCAGTTTGGGGGTTGGGGCTAACGGGGCGGACGAGCAGTACTTC	few	TRBJ2-7	NA	TRBV28
CASSYSGTSEQYF	TGTGCCAGCAGTTACTCCGGGACTAGCGAGCAGTACTTC	once	TRBJ2-7	TRBD2	TRBV6-5
CASSFGQGAVYEQYF	TGCGCCAGCAGCTTTGGACAGGGGGCTGTCTACGAGCAGTACTTC	NA	TRBJ2-7	TRBD1	TRBV5-1
CASSLALGTGVLGTEAFF	TGCGCCAGCAGCTTGGCGTTGGGGACAGGGGTGCTGGGCACTGAAGCTTTCTTT	NA	TRBJ1-1	TRBD1	TRBV5-1
CASSFEGNQPQHF	TGTGCCAGCAGTTTCGAGGGCAATCAGCCCCAGCATTTT	once	TRBJ1-5	NA	TRBV27
CASSERDTQYF	TGTGCCAGCAGTGAAAGGGATACGCAGTATTTT	NA	TRBJ2-3	NA	TRBV6-1
CASSPIQGADEGYTF	TGTGCCAGCTCACCGATCCAGGGGGCGGATGAAGGCTACACCTTC	NA	TRBJ1-2	TRBD1	TRBV18
CASSLWGSGGAGETQYF	TGTGCCAGCAGCTTATGGGGGAGCGGGGGGGCCGGAGAGACCCAGTACTTC	NA	TRBJ2-5	TRBD2	TRBV9
CVSSQDSTGINYGYTF	TGCGTCAGCAGCCAAGACTCGACAGGAATTAACTATGGCTACACCTTC	NA	TRBJ1-2	NA	TRBV4-3
CASSDPAKGTYEQYF	TGCGCCAGCAGTGACCCCGCGAAGGGGACCTACGAGCAGTACTTC	NA	TRBJ2-7	NA	TRBV10-1
CASSLEQGTEAFF	TGTGCCAGCAGCTTAGAGCAGGGCACTGAAGCTTTCTTT	once	TRBJ1-1	NA	TRBV7-9
CASSPKVGGDYEQYF	TGTGCCAGCAGCCCCAAGGTTGGGGGGGACTACGAGCAGTACTTC	NA	TRBJ2-7	TRBD2	TRBV5-4
CASQGSYNSPLHF	TGTGCCAGCCAGGGGTCCTATAATTCACCCCTCCACTTT	NA	TRBJ1-6	NA	TRBV27
CASGQTGGYNEQFF	TGTGCCAGCGGTCAGACAGGGGGCTACAATGAGCAGTTCTTC	NA	TRBJ2-1	TRBD1	TRBV5-6
CASSLKAGQPQHF	TGTGCCAGTAGTTTAAAGGCGGGTCAGCCCCAGCATTTT	NA	TRBJ1-5	NA	TRBV19
CASSLRAASQETQYF	TGTGCCAGCAGCCTCCGGGCGGCATCCCAAGAGACCCAGTACTTC	NA	TRBJ2-5	NA	TRBV2
CATSRDIQGRGSYEQYF	TGTGCCACCAGCAGAGATATTCAGGGAAGGGGCTCCTACGAGCAGTACTTC	NA	TRBJ2-7	NA	TRBV15
CAWSGGTSGGATYEQYF	TGTGCCTGGAGTGGCGGGACTAGCGGGGGGGCAACCTACGAGCAGTACTTC	NA	TRBJ2-7	TRBD2	TRBV30
CASSHGQGYEQYF	TGCGCCAGCAGCCACGGACAGGGCTACGAGCAGTACTTC	NA	TRBJ2-7	TRBD1	TRBV4-1